This entry is about one T cell receptor (beta chain). Original processing notes: Scientists estimated how many nucleated cells there were by amplifying reference gene primers. Profiled with immunoSEQ multiplex PCR; TCRdb holds only in-frame clones, not every one. That table is the source of V, J and clone size, and D and trimming were worked out from the DNA. The repertoire has about 89,000 clones, about 83% of them found once; the top ten carry approximately 6.3%. The data are from a study of blood T cell repertoires in COVID-19. Study-level background: The study drew acute and convalescent COVID-19 samples from the United States, Italy and Spain. In each case, the material was cDNA or gDNA derived from T cells, B-cell-depleted T cells, or PBMCs.

The CDR3 length is 15 residues. Germline assignment: CDR1 SGHRS and CDR2 YFSETQ. Between the trimmed V and J ends, which lost 0 bases and 0 bases, there was a span of 9 bases. Seattle patients were enrolled during active infection and followed longitudinally. Sequencing was carried out using peripheral blood. The origin of this receptor is a man between 65 and 85 years old with COVID-19, enrolled during active disease. This rearrangement joins TRBV5-1 to TRBJ1-2; D might be TRBD1 (6 bases). CDR3: CASSLEGVANYGYTF. The DNA of the CDR3 is TGCGCCAGCAGCTTGGAGGGGGTAGCTAACTATGGCTACACCTTC.